This T cell receptor (beta chain) was recorded in a study of CXCR3-negative and CXCR3-positive naive CD8 T cells. Overall study results and limits: CXCR3-positive naive cells carried more hydrophobic TRB CDR3s than CXCR3-negative naive cells did. Naive cells that were CXCR3-negative or CXCR3-positive used TRBV-TRBJ genes alike, while memory cells diverged.

In triplicate, each CD8+ T cell subset was sorted at some 300,000 cells per replicate. Details on this clonotype: Its antigen is not identified.

The libraries of TRB cDNA were constructed through 5' RACE using UMI labels. TCRdb reanalyzed the 5' RACE reads, giving one entry per CDR3 protein sequence and no DNA. The listing records fewer than 90,000 distinct CDR3 sequences. The CDR3 runs 14 residues. The receptor's source is a human donor in good health. Some clones in this sample may be carry-over from other donors' samples. The rearrangement joins TRBV12-3 or TRBV12-4 to TRBJ1-5; TCRdb returns TRBD1, unconfirmable since there is no DNA. Sequencing used naive CXCR3+ CD8+ T cells from blood. Subset defined: CD45RO-CCR7+CD27+CD95- naive CD8+ T cells expressing CXCR3 (TNR3+). Here the CDR3 reads CASSLTGAPQPQHF.